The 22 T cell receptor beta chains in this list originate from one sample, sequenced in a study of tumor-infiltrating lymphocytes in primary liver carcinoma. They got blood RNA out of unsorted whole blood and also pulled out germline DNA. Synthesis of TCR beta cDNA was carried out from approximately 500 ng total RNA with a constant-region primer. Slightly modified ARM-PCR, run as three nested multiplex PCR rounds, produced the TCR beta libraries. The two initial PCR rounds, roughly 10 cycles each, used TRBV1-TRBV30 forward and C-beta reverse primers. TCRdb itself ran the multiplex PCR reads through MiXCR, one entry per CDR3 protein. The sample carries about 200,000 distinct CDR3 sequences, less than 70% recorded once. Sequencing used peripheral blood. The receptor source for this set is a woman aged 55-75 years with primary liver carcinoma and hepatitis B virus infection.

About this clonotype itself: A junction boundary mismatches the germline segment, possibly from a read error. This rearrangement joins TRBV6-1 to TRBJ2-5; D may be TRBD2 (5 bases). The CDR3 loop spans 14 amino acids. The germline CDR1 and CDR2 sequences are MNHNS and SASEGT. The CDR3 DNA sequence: TGTGCCAGCTGTGAAGGAGGTAGCCGAGAGACCCAGTACTTC. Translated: CASCEGGSRETQYF.

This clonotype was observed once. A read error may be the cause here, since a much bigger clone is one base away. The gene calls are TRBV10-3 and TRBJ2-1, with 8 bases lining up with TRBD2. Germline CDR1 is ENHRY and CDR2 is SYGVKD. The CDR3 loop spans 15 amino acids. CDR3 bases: TGTGCCATCAGTGAGTTGGGACTAGGGAAGAATGATCAGTTCTTC. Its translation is CAISELGLGKNDQFF.

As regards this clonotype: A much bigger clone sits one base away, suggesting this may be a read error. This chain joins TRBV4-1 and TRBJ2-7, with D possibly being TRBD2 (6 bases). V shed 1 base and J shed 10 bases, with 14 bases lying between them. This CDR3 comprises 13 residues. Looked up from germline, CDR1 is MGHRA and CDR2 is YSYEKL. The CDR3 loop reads CASSQGAGEAQYF. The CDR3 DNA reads TGCGCCAGCAGCCAAGGGGCTGGGGAGGCCCAGTACTTC.

The CDR3 loop is CANSPTGNSNQPQHF. The DNA for the CDR3 is TGTGCCAATAGTCCGACAGGCAATAGCAATCAGCCCCAGCATTTT. The chain joins TRBV12-3 or TRBV12-4 to TRBJ1-5; tentatively, D is TRBD1 (6 bases). Between the trimmed V and J ends, which lost 10 bases and 0 bases, there was a span of 16 bases. The CDR3 has 15 amino acids.

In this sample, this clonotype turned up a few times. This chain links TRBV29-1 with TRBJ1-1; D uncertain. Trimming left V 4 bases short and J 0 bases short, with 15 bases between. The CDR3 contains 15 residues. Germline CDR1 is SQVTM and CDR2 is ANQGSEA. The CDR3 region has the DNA TGCAGCGTTGGATCCGGGTGGGGTATGAACACTGAAGCTTTCTTT. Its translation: CSVGSGWGMNTEAFF.

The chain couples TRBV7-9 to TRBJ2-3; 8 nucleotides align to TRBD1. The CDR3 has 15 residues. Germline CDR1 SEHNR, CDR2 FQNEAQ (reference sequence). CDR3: CDSSSDRDGADTQYF. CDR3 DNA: TGTGACAGTAGCTCGGACAGGGACGGGGCAGATACGCAGTATTTT.

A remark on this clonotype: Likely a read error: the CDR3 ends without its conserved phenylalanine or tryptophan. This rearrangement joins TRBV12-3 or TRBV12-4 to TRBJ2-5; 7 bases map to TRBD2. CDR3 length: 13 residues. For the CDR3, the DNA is TGTGCCAGCAGCCGGGACTACCGAGAGGCCCAGTACTAC. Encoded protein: CASSRDYREAQYY.

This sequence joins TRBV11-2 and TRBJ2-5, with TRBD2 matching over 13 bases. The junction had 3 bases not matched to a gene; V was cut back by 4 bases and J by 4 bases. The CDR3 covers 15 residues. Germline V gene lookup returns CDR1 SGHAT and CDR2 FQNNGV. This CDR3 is CASSYRLAGGETQYF. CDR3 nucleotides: TGTGCCAGCAGCTACAGACTAGCGGGAGGAGAGACCCAGTACTTC.

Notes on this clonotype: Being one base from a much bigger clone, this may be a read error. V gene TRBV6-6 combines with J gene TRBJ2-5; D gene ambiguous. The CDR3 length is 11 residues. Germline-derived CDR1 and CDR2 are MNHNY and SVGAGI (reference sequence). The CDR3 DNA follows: TGTACCAGCAGTACCACGGGTGCCCAGTACTTC. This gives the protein CTSSTTGAQYF.

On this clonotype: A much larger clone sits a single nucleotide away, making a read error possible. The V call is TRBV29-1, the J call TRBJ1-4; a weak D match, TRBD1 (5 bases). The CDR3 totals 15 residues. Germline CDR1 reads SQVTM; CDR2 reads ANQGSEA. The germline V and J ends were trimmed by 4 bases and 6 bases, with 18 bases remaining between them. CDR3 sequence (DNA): TGCAGCGTTGGTGTAGGGGCCTATACCGATGAAAAACTGTTTTTT. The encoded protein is CSVGVGAYTDEKLFF.

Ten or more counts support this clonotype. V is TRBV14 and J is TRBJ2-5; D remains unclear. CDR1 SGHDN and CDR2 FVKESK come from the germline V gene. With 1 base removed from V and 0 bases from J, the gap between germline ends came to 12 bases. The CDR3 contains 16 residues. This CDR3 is CASSQGGGGHQETQYF. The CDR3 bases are TGTGCCAGCAGCCAAGGTGGCGGCGGCCACCAAGAGACCCAGTACTTC.

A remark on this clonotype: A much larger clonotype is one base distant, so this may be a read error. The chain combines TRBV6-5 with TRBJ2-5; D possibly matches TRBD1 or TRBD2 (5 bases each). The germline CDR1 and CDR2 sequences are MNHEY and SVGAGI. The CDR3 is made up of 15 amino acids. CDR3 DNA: TGTGCCAGCAGCTATCGGGCAGGGATGGGAGAGACCCTGTACTTC. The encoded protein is CASSYRAGMGETLYF.

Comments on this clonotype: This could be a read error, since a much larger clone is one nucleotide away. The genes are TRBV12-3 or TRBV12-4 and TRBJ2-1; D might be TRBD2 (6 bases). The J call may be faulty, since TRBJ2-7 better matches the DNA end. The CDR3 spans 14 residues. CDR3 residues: CASSFGGTNNEQYF. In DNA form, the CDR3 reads TGTGCCAGCAGTTTTGGGGGGACCAACAATGAGCAGTACTTC.

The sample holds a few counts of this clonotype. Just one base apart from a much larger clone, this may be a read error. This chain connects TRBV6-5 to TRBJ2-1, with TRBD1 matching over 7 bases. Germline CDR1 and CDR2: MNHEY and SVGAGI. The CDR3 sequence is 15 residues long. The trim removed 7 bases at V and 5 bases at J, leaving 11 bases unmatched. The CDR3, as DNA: TGTGCCAGCAAAGTGGGAACAGGGGCAAACAATGAGCAGTTCTTC. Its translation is CASKVGTGANNEQFF.

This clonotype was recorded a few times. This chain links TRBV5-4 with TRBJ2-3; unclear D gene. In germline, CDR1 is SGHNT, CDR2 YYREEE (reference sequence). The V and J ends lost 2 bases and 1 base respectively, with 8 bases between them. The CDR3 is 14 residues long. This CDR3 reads CASSLKDGTDTQYF. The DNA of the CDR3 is TGTGCCAGCAGCTTAAAAGACGGCACAGATACGCAGTATTTT.

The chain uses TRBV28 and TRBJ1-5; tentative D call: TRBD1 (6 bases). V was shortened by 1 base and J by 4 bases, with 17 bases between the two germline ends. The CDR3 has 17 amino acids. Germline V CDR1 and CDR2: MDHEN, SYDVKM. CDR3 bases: TGTGCCAGCAGTTTATTGGGGGCGGGGGGTGTGAATCAGCCCCAGCATTTT. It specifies CASSLLGAGGVNQPQHF.

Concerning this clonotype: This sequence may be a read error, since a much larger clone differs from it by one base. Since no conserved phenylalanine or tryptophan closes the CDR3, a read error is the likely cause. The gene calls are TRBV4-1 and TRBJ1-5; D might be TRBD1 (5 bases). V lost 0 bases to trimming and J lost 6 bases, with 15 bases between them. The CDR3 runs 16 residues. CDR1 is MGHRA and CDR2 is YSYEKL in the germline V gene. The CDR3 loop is CASSQEGTRAGQPQHL. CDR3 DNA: TGCGCCAGCAGCCAAGAGGGGACCAGGGCGGGTCAGCCCCAGCATCTT.

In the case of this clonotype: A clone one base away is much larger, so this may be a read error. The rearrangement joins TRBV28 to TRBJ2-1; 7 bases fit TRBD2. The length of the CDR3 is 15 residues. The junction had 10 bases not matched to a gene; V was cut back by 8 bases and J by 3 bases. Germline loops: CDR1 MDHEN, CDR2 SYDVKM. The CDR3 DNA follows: TGTGCCAGCTGTCGACTCCGGACTAGCTACAATGAGCAGTTCTTC. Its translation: CASCRLRTSYNEQFF. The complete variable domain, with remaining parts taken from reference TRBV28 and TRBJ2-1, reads DVKVTQSSRYLVKRTGEKVFLECVQDMDHENMFWYRQDPGLGLRLIYFSYDVKMKEKGDIPEGYSVSREKKERFSLILESASTNQTSMYLCASCRLRTSYNEQFFGPGTRLTVL.

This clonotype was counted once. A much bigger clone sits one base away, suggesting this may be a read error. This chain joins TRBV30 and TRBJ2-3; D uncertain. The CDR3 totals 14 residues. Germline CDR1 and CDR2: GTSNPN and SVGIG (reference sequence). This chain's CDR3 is CARSVSQNTDTQYF. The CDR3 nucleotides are TGTGCCAGGAGTGTTAGCCAGAACACAGATACGCAGTATTTT.

CDR3 nucleotides: TGTGCCAGCGGCCTAAAAGAGAATCCTAACTATGGCTACACCTTC. Translated: CASGLKENPNYGYTF. The chain combines TRBV11-3 with TRBJ1-2; D call uncertain. Germline V gene lookup returns CDR1 SGHNT and CDR2 YENEEA. There are 15 residues in the CDR3. V gave up 8 bases and J gave up 0 bases, with 16 bases separating them. The variable domain in full, completed from reference TRBV11-3 and TRBJ1-2, reads EAGVVQSPRYKIIEKKQPVAFWCNPISGHNTLYWYLQNLGQGPELLIRYENEEAVDDSQLPKDRFSAERLKGVDSTLKIQPAELGDSAVYLCASGLKENPNYGYTFGSGTRLTVV.

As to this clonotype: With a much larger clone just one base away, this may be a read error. DNA for the CDR3: TGTGCCAGCAGTTTCGAGGCTAGCGGGTACAATGAGCAGTTCTTC. This sequence encodes CASSFEASGYNEQFF. The gene calls are TRBV28 and TRBJ2-1, with 8 nucleotides matching TRBD2. Trimming at V came to 3 bases and at J to 4 bases, leaving 5 bases not matched to a gene. This CDR3 spans 15 amino acids. Germline V CDR1 and CDR2: MDHEN, SYDVKM.

DNA for the CDR3: TGTGCCAGCAGCCAAGTTGCAGCAGCCACTGGGGAGCTGTTTTTT. Amino acids: CASSQVAAATGELFF. The J gene is TRBJ2-2, the V gene TRBV4-2; D is undetermined. This CDR3 contains 15 residues. Germline V CDR1 and CDR2: LGHNA, YNFKEQ. V was clipped by 1 base and J by 8 bases, with 14 bases between them.